This record covers a single TCR beta chain. This entry is derived from a study of technical replicates of blood from several donors. Per the germline V gene, CDR1 is SGHVS and CDR2 is FQNEAQ. V was shortened by 0 bases and J by 11 bases, with 22 bases between the two germline ends. This CDR3 comprises 16 residues. Profiled with immunoSEQ multiplex PCR; TCRdb holds only in-frame clones, not every one. The sample consists of 70,000 to 95,000 clones, 95% to 97% of them appearing once. V gene TRBV7-8 combines with J gene TRBJ1-1, with D perhaps matching TRBD1 (6 bases). The specimen sequenced was T cells isolated from PBMCs. The sequence came from a human donor in good health. The CDR3 bases are TGTGCCAGCAGCTTAGCCTTGGGGGGGCAAGTAGTTGATGCTTTCTTT. This translates into CASSLALGGQVVDAFF.